Below, 13 T cell receptor beta chains from the same sample are listed, as sequenced in a study of blood T cell repertoires in COVID-19. The method was immunoSEQ multiplex PCR; TCRdb's version includes in-frame clones alone and lacks a portion of them. Of 200,000 to 250,000 clones in the sample, 70% to 90% were seen once. Sequencing input: peripheral blood. The receptor source for this set is a man aged 45 to 65 with COVID-19, enrolled during active disease.

The chain recombines TRBV5-1 with TRBJ2-5; D is possibly TRBD2 (5 bases). CDR1 is SGHRS, CDR2 YFSETQ, per germline. V lost 3 bases and J 2 bases, leaving 11 bases between the germline ends. CDR3 length equals 14 residues. CDR3 coding DNA: TGCGCCAGCAGCTCAGGAGGTGGGCAAGAGACCCAGTACTTC. Amino acids: CASSSGGGQETQYF.

In DNA form, the CDR3 reads TGTGCCAGCAGTCGACAGGGAGAGACCCAGTACTTC. Its protein product is CASSRQGETQYF. The V call is TRBV5-4, the J call TRBJ2-5; 7 nucleotides align to TRBD1. J was trimmed by 4 bases and V by 5 bases; bases with no gene match: 2. Germline CDR1 SGHNT, CDR2 YYREEE (reference sequence). The CDR3 has 12 amino acids.

The chain joins TRBV25-1 to TRBJ2-7, with 7 bases matching TRBD1. V lost 8 bases, J lost 3 bases, and 1 base stayed unmatched. The CDR3 has 11 residues. Looked up from germline, CDR1 is MGHDK and CDR2 is SYGVNS. This CDR3 reads CASRDSYEQYF. In nucleotides, the CDR3 is TGTGCCAGCCGGGACAGCTACGAGCAGTACTTC.

By proportion, this clone is medium-sized. The CDR3 loop is CASSFGAANTEAFF. CDR3 in DNA: TGCGCCAGCAGCTTTGGAGCGGCTAACACTGAAGCTTTCTTT. The chain recombines TRBV5-1 with TRBJ1-1, with no clear D. CDR1 is SGHRS and CDR2 is YFSETQ in the germline V gene. Trimming took 2 bases from V and 2 from J, leaving 10 bases between them. The CDR3 has 14 amino acids.

The chain recombines TRBV6-2 or TRBV6-3 with TRBJ2-7; D is possibly TRBD2 (6 bases). Per the germline V gene, CDR1 is MNHEY and CDR2 is SVGEGT. V was trimmed by 5 bases and J by 2 bases, leaving 16 bases between them. The CDR3 loop spans 15 amino acids. The CDR3, as DNA: TGTGCCAGCAGTCGCCTGAAGGGAGGAGCCTACGAGCAGTACTTC. Translated: CASSRLKGGAYEQYF.

V usage is TRBV10-3 and J usage is TRBJ2-1, with TRBD1 matching over 9 bases. The CDR3 sequence is 14 residues long. Germline V gene sequence: CDR1 ENHRY, CDR2 SYGVKD. V dropped 4 bases and J dropped 7; count of bases not matched to a gene: 5. CDR3 in amino acids: CAISGTGALNEQFF. Written as DNA, the CDR3 is TGTGCCATCAGTGGGACAGGGGCCCTAAATGAGCAGTTCTTC.

The chain employs TRBV10-3 and TRBJ1-3, with a weak D call TRBD1 (6 bases). Looked up from germline, CDR1 is ENHRY and CDR2 is SYGVKD. The CDR3 is made up of 19 amino acids. Deletions cut 3 bases from V and 0 bases from J, with 21 bases between. In DNA, the CDR3 is TGTGCCATCAGTGACCAATCAGGTCAGGGGATCGGCTCTGGAAACACCATATATTTT. It specifies CAISDQSGQGIGSGNTIYF.

The CDR3 here is CASSYSMRGGPDTQYF. The CDR3, as DNA: TGTGCCAGCAGTTACTCGATGCGGGGGGGCCCCGATACGCAGTATTTT. This rearrangement joins TRBV6-6 to TRBJ2-3; 9 nucleotides match TRBD2. Germline V gene lookup returns CDR1 MNHNY and CDR2 SVGAGI (reference sequence). The length of the CDR3 is 16 residues. After removal of 0 bases from V and 6 bases from J, the junction contained 7 bases not matched to a gene.

This chain links TRBV10-3 with TRBJ1-5, with TRBD1 matching over 7 bases. V shed 6 bases, J shed 2 bases, and the junction held 4 bases outside the gene matches. This CDR3 spans 14 amino acids. Germline CDR1 is ENHRY and CDR2 is SYGVKD. The DNA of the CDR3 is TGTGCCATCAGCCCAGACAGGGGCAATCAGCCCCAGCATTTT. Its protein product is CAISPDRGNQPQHF.

DNA for the CDR3: TGTGCCAGCAGCTTGGCAGTCACCAGCTCTGGAAACACCATATATTTT. Residues: CASSLAVTSSGNTIYF. The rearrangement uses TRBV5-6 and TRBJ1-3, with D uncertain. CDR1 and CDR2 from the germline V gene are SGHDT and YYEEEE. V lost 0 bases to trimming and J lost 0 bases, with 10 bases between them. This CDR3 contains 16 residues.

This clone was counted between two and nine times. J is TRBJ2-7 and V is TRBV24-1; 12 bases align to TRBD2. The CDR3 contains 14 residues. J was trimmed by 2 bases and V by 8 bases; bases with no gene match: 3. From germline, CDR1 is KGHDR and CDR2 SFDVKD. The CDR3 coding sequence is TGTGCCACCACCACTAGCGGGAGGCCCTACGAGCAGTACTTC. This sequence encodes CATTTSGRPYEQYF.

This sequence joins TRBV5-5 and TRBJ2-7; D remains ambiguous. CDR1 and CDR2 from the germline V gene are SGHKS and YYEKEE (reference sequence). V was trimmed by 1 base and J by 2 bases, leaving 10 bases between them. The CDR3 extends over 14 amino acids. The CDR3 sequence is CASSLTQATYEQYF. The CDR3, as DNA: TGTGCCAGCAGCTTGACTCAGGCAACCTACGAGCAGTACTTC.

V usage is TRBV18 and J usage is TRBJ1-2, with unresolved D. V was trimmed by 3 bases and J by 4 bases, leaving 18 bases between them. This CDR3 contains 16 residues. Germline CDR1 and CDR2: KGHSH and LQKENI. The CDR3 protein is CASSPTSGREGYGYTF. The CDR3 DNA follows: TGTGCCAGCTCACCTACGTCAGGTCGAGAGGGCTATGGCTACACCTTC.